This T cell receptor (beta chain) emerged from a study of HIV-infected patients and healthy controls. This clonotype was recorded a few times. The antigen remains undetermined. Deletions cut 5 bases from V and 4 bases from J, with 13 bases between. This CDR3 has 14 residues. Reverse transcription used about 510 ng RNA and constant-region primers for alpha and beta. Alpha and beta chain libraries were made separately by chain-specific third strand synthesis with multiplexing indices. Two random hexamers, added before amplification and joined, formed each molecule's 12-nucleotide barcode. TCRdb ran MiXCR on the 5' RACE reads and lists one entry per CDR3 protein. Here the sample spans more than 15,000 distinct CDR3 sequences, roughly 9.5% being singletons. Whole blood was used without fractionation, so all unsorted peripheral T cells were included. Overall study findings and caveats: In HIV-infected patients, the apparent post-therapy Gini index recovery did not replicate in size-matched data.

This receptor was identified in an adult in good health. The sequenced sample consisted of blood. The chain uses TRBV12-3 or TRBV12-4 and TRBJ2-3, with D maybe TRBD1 (5 bases). The CDR3 sequence is CASSPIGASDTQYF. The CDR3 DNA reads TGTGCCAGCAGTCCCATAGGGGCTTCAGATACGCAGTATTTT.